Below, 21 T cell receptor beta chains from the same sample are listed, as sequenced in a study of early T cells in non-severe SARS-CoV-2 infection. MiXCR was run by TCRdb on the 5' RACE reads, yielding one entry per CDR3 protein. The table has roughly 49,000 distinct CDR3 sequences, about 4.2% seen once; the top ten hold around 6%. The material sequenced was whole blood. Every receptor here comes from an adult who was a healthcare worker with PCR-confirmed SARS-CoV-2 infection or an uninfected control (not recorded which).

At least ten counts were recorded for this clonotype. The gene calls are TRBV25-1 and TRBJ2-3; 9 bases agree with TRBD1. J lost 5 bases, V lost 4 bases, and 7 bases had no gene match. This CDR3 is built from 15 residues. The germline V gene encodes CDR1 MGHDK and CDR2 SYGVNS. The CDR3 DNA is TGTGCCAGCAGTGGACAGGGGGAGGGGAGAGATACGCAGTATTTT. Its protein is CASSGQGEGRDTQYF. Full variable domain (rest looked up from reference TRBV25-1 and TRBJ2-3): EADIYQTPRYLVIGTGKKITLECSQTMGHDKMYWYQQDPGMELHLIHYSYGVNSTEKGDLSSESTVSRIRTEHFPLTLESARPSHTSQYLCASSGQGEGRDTQYFGPGTRLTVL.

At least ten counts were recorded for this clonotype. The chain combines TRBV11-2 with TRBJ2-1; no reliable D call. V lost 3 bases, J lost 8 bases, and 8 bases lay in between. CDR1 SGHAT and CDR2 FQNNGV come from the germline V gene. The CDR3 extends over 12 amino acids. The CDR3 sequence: CASSFSYDEQFF. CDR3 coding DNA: TGTGCCAGCAGCTTTAGTTACGATGAGCAGTTCTTC. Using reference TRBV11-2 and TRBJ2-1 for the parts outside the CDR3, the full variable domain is EAGVAQSPRYKIIEKRQSVAFWCNPISGHATLYWYQQILGQGPKLLIQFQNNGVVDDSQLPKDRFSAERLKGVDSTLKIQPAKLEDSAVYLCASSFSYDEQFFGPGTRLTVL.

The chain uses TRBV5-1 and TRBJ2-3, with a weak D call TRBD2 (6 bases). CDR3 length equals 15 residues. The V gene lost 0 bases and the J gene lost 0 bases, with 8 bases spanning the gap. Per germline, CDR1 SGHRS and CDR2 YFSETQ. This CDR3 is CASSLEAGSTDTQYF. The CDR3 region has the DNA TGCGCCAGCAGCTTGGAGGCGGGAAGCACAGATACGCAGTATTTT.

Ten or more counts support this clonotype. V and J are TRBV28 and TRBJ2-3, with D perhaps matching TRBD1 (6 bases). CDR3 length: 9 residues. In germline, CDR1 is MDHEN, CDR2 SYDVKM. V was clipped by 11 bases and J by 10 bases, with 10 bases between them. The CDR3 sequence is CAAQGPQYF. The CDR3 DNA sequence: TGTGCCGCCCAGGGGCCGCAGTATTTT.

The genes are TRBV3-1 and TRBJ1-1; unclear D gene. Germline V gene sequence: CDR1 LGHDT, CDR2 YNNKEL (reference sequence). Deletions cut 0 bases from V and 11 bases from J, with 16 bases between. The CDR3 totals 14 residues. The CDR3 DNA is TGTGCCAGCAGCCAAGAGCCATCGGCGGTGGCGGCTTTCTTT. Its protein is CASSQEPSAVAAFF.

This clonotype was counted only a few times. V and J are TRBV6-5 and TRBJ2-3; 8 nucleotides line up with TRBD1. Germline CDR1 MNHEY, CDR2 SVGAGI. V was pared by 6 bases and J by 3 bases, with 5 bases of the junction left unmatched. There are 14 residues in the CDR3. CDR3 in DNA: TGTGCCAGCAGGGACAGGGACAGGACAGATACGCAGTATTTT. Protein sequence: CASRDRDRTDTQYF.

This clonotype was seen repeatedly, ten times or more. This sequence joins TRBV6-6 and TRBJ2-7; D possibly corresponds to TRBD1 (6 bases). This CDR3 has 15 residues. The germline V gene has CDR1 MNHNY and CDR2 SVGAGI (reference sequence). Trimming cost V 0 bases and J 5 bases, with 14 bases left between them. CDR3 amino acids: CASSYSGQGLHEQYF. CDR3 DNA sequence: TGTGCCAGCAGTTACTCAGGGCAGGGGCTCCACGAGCAGTACTTC.

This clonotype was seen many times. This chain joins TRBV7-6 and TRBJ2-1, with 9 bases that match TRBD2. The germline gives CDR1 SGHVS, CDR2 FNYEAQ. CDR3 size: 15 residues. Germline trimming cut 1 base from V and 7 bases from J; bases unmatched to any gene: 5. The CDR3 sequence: CASSLGLAALNEQFF. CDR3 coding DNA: TGTGCCAGCAGCTTAGGACTAGCGGCGTTAAATGAGCAGTTCTTC. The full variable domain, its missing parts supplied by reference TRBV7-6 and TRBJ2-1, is GAGVSQSPRYKVTKRGQDVALRCDPISGHVSLYWYRQALGQGPEFLTYFNYEAQQDKSGLPNDRFSAERPEGSISTLTIQRTEQRDSAMYRCASSLGLAALNEQFFGPGTRLTVL.

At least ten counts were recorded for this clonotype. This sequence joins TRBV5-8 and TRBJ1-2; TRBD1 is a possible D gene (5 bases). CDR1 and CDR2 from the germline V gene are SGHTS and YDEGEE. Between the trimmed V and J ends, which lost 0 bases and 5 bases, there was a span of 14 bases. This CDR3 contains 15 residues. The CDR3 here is CASSLVPQGPYGYTF. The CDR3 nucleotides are TGTGCCAGCAGCTTGGTCCCCCAGGGACCGTATGGCTACACCTTC.

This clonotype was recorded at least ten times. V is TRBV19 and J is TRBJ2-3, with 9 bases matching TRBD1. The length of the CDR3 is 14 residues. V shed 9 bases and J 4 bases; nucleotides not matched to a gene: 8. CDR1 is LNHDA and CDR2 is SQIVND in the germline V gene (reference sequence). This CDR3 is CASTRDRAADTQYF. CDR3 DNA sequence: TGTGCCAGCACGCGGGACAGGGCGGCAGATACGCAGTATTTT.

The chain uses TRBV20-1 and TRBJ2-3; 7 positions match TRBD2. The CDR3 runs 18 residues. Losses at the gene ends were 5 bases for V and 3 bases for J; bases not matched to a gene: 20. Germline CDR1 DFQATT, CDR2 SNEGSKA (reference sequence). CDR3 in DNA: TGCAGTGCTGAGGTTGGGCTAGCGGTCTCTGCGGGAACAGATACGCAGTATTTT. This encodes CSAEVGLAVSAGTDTQYF.

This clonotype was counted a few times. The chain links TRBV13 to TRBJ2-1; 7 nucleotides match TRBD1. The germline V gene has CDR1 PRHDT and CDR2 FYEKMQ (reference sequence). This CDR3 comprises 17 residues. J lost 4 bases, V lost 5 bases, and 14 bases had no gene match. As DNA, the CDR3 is TGTGCCAGCAGCCCCTATCGACAGGGCCTTGGGTACAATGAGCAGTTCTTC. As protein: CASSPYRQGLGYNEQFF. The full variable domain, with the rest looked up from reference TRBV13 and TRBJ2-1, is AAGVIQSPRHLIKEKRETATLKCYPIPRHDTVYWYQQGPGQDPQFLISFYEKMQSDKGSIPDRFSAQQFSDYHSELNMSSLELGDSALYFCASSPYRQGLGYNEQFFGPGTRLTVL.

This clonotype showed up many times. CDR3 amino acids: CASSRDRGNSPLHF. The CDR3 region has the DNA TGTGCCAGCAGCCGGGACAGGGGCAATTCACCCCTCCACTTT. This chain joins TRBV5-6 and TRBJ1-6; 10 bases align to TRBD1. The CDR3 has 14 amino acids. Germline values: CDR1 SGHDT, CDR2 YYEEEE. J lost 7 bases, V lost 4 bases, and 2 bases had no gene match.

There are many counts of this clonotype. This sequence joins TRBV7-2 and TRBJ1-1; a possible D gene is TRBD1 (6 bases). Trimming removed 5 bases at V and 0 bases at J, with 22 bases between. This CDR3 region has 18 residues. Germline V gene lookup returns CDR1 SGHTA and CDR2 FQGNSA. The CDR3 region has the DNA TGTGCCAGCAGCCCCAGAGGGGGAGCAGGGAGTTTGAACACTGAAGCTTTCTTT. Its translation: CASSPRGGAGSLNTEAFF.

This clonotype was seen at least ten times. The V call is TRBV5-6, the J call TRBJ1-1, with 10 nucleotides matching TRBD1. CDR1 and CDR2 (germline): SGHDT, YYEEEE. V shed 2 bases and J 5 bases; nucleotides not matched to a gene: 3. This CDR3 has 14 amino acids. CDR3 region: CASSLGQGGTEAFF. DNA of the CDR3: TGTGCCAGCAGCTTAGGACAGGGGGGAACTGAAGCTTTCTTT. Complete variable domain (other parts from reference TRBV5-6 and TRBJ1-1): DAGVTQSPTHLIKTRGQQVTLRCSPKSGHDTVSWYQQALGQGPQFIFQYYEEEERQRGNFPDRFSGHQFPNYSSELNVNALLLGDSALYLCASSLGQGGTEAFFGQGTRLTVV.

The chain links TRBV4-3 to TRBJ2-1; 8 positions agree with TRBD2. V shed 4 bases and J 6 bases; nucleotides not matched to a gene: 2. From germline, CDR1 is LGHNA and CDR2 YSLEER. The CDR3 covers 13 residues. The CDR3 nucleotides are TGCGCCAGCAGCCCGACTAGCGCCAATGAGCAGTTCTTC. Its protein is CASSPTSANEQFF.

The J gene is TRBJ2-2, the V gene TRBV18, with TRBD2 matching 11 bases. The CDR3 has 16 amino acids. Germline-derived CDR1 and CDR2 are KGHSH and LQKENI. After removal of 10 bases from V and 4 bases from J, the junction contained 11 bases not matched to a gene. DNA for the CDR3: TGTGCCACCCACACTAGCGGGAGAGGCCCCACCGGGGAGCTGTTTTTT. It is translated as CATHTSGRGPTGELFF.

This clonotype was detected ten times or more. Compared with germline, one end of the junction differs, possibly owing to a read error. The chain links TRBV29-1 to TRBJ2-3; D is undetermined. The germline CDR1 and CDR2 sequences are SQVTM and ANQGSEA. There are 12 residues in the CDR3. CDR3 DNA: TGCAGCGCTGAAACCGGCACAGATACGCAGTATTTT. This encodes CSAETGTDTQYF.

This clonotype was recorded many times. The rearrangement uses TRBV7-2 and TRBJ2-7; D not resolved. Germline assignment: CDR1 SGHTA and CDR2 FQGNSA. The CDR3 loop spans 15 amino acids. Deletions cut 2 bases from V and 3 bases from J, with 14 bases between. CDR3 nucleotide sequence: TGTGCCAGCAGCTTAAGCTACGGCCGGAACTACGAGCAGTACTTC. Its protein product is CASSLSYGRNYEQYF. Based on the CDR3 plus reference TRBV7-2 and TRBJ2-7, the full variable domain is GAGVSQSPSNKVTEKGKDVELRCDPISGHTALYWYRQSLGQGLEFLIYFQGNSAPDKSGLPSDRFSAERTGGSVSTLTIQRTQQEDSAVYLCASSLSYGRNYEQYFGPGTRLTVT.

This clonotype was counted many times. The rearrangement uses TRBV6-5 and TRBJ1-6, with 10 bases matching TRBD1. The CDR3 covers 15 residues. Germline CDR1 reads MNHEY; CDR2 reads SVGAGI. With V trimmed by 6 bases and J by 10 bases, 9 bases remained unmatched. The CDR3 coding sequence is TGTGCCAGCAGCCTGGGACAGGGGTTTAGATCACCCCTCCACTTT. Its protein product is CASSLGQGFRSPLHF.

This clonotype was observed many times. The DNA for the CDR3 is TGCAGCGTTGAAGCGACTAGGAACACTGAAGCTTTCTTT. This encodes CSVEATRNTEAFF. The chain joins TRBV29-1 to TRBJ1-1, with unresolved D. Germline-derived CDR1 and CDR2 are SQVTM and ANQGSEA. The CDR3 length is 13 residues. The ends were cut back, 1 base at V and 1 base at J, with 7 bases in the middle.